These 18 T cell receptor beta chains came from one sample sequenced in a study of Graves' ophthalmopathy and Graves' hyperthyroidism. RNA transcripts were the template, and TCR beta CDR3 regions were amplified from them. An initial RT-PCR round employing HTBI primers preceded a second-round multiplex PCR. TCRdb recomputed calls from the multiplex PCR reads with MiXCR, one row per CDR3 protein. The data contain about 740,000 distinct CDR3 sequences, approximately 40% of them singletons. Sequenced material: peripheral blood. These receptors all come from an adult man with Graves' ophthalmopathy.

Only a few counts were recorded for this clonotype. This CDR3 is CASSLSGLAGDRTQYF. The DNA of the CDR3 is TGTGCCAGCAGTTTATCGGGACTAGCGGGAGACCGGACCCAGTACTTC. The gene calls are TRBV2 and TRBJ2-5; 14 nucleotides line up with TRBD2. V was clipped by 5 bases and J by 7 bases; unmatched bases: 9. The CDR3 length is 16 residues. Germline V gene data show CDR1 as SNHLY and CDR2 as FYNNEI.

The table lists this clonotype with many counts. The chain has TRBV9 and TRBJ1-2, with D possibly matching TRBD1 (6 bases). The V and J ends lost 2 bases and 3 bases respectively, with 14 bases between them. The CDR3 is 15 amino acids. The germline CDR1 and CDR2 sequences are SGDLS and YYNGEE. CDR3 DNA: TGTGCCAGCAGCGTCTCCCGGACAGAGTACTATGGCTACACCTTC. As protein: CASSVSRTEYYGYTF. Together with reference TRBV9 and TRBJ1-2, the CDR3 gives the full variable domain: DSGVTQTPKHLITATGQRVTLRCSPRSGDLSVYWYQQSLDQGLQFLIQYYNGEERAKGNILERFSAQQFPDLHSELNLSSLELGDSALYFCASSVSRTEYYGYTFGSGTRLTVV.

This clonotype appeared many times. The chain has TRBV29-1 and TRBJ1-1; D is ambiguous. Trimming stripped 6 bases from V and 0 bases from J, with 11 bases between. CDR3 length: 13 amino acids. Germline V gene lookup returns CDR1 SQVTM and CDR2 ANQGSEA. In DNA form, the CDR3 reads TGCAGCGTCAGACGTGGGGTGAACACTGAAGCTTTCTTT. This encodes CSVRRGVNTEAFF.

This clonotype was observed a few times. The V and J genes are TRBV11-1 and TRBJ1-6; maybe TRBD1 (5 bases). Looked up from germline, CDR1 is SGHAT and CDR2 is FQDESV (reference sequence). Trimming took off 2 bases at V and 3 bases at J, with 17 bases between the two ends. This CDR3 has 18 residues. CDR3: CASSLWETGTGYNSPLHF. In DNA, the CDR3 is TGTGCCAGCAGCTTATGGGAAACCGGGACCGGCTATAATTCACCCCTCCACTTT.

The chain carries TRBV20-1 and TRBJ1-1; weak D call: TRBD1 (5 bases). V was cut by 0 bases and J by 1 base, with 12 bases left in between. The CDR3 has 15 amino acids. The V gene's germline CDR1 is DFQATT and CDR2 SNEGSKA (reference sequence). The CDR3 DNA reads as TGCAGTGCTAGAGATTTCGGGGGAACGAACACTGAAGCTTTCTTT. Its protein is CSARDFGGTNTEAFF.

This clonotype was counted many times. This chain joins TRBV10-3 and TRBJ2-7; TRBD2 is a possible D gene (5 bases). This CDR3 has 14 amino acids. Germline V gives CDR1 ENHRY, CDR2 SYGVKD. Between the trimmed V and J ends, which lost 4 bases and 3 bases, there was a span of 13 bases. The CDR3 reads CAISGARGFYEQYF. The CDR3 region has the DNA TGTGCCATCAGTGGGGCACGGGGATTCTACGAGCAGTACTTC.

V usage is TRBV7-2 and J usage is TRBJ2-7, with TRBD2 identical over 15 bases. The V gene's germline CDR1 is SGHTA and CDR2 FQGNSA. This CDR3 is built from 16 residues. Unmatched junction bases numbered 8, after V lost 4 bases and J lost 7 bases. The CDR3 spells CASSSRAGLAGGEQYF. The CDR3 DNA follows: TGTGCCAGCAGCTCACGGGCCGGACTAGCGGGGGGGGAGCAGTACTTC.

The chain links TRBV11-2 to TRBJ2-7; D tentatively reads TRBD1 or TRBD2 (5 bases each). The CDR3 has 15 residues. V lost 5 bases, J lost 2 bases, and 16 bases lay in between. The germline V gene has CDR1 SGHAT and CDR2 FQNNGV. The CDR3 protein is CASSPRGVGPYEQYF. The CDR3 region has the DNA TGTGCCAGCAGCCCCCGGGGAGTGGGGCCCTACGAGCAGTACTTC.

Only a few counts were recorded for this clonotype. The chain couples TRBV29-1 to TRBJ2-6, with TRBD2 identical over 10 bases. The germline V gene encodes CDR1 SQVTM and CDR2 ANQGSEA. V gave up 4 bases and J gave up 18 bases; unmatched junction bases: 3. The CDR3 has 10 amino acids. CDR3 region: CSVARTSGTF. CDR3 sequence (DNA): TGCAGCGTTGCCCGGACTAGCGGGACTTTC.

This clonotype was detected only a few times. The rearrangement joins TRBV2 to TRBJ2-5; 9 bases are a match to TRBD2. This CDR3 spans 16 amino acids. Trimming took 5 bases from V and 5 from J; bases not matched to a gene: 12. CDR1 SNHLY and CDR2 FYNNEI come from the germline V gene. The DNA of the CDR3 is TGTGCCAGCAGTTCGCCCGGACTAGCGAGGGGGGAGACCCAGTACTTC. It is translated as CASSSPGLARGETQYF.

The chain couples TRBV10-3 to TRBJ2-7, with D possibly called TRBD1 or TRBD2 (5 bases each). This CDR3 comprises 14 residues. The V and J ends lost 10 bases and 4 bases respectively, with 20 bases between them. Germline V CDR1 and CDR2: ENHRY, SYGVKD. The CDR3 is CASSLRDPIYEQYF. Written as DNA, the CDR3 is TGTGCCAGCAGCCTCCGGGACCCGATATACGAGCAGTACTTC.

The chain combines TRBV10-3 with TRBJ1-4; a weak D match, TRBD1 (6 bases). V lost 3 bases to trimming and J lost 7 bases, with 18 bases between them. The CDR3 sequence is 16 residues long. CDR1 is ENHRY, CDR2 SYGVKD, per germline. The CDR3, as DNA: TGTGCCATCAGTGATATTCCGGGACAAGGAAGTGAAAAACTGTTTTTT. Protein: CAISDIPGQGSEKLFF.

About this clonotype itself: One end of the junction is discordant with germline, which a read error may explain. This chain joins TRBV10-3 and TRBJ1-2; D is perhaps TRBD1 (5 bases). CDR1 ENHRY and CDR2 SYGVKD come from the germline V gene. CDR3 length equals 15 residues. DNA for the CDR3: TGTGCCAGCAGTTCCCCTCTTGGGACGGTAAATGGCTACACCTTC. This sequence encodes CASSSPLGTVNGYTF.

The gene calls are TRBV11-2 and TRBJ1-6, with a tentative D call TRBD1 (5 bases). Trimming took 5 bases from V and 7 from J, leaving 9 bases between them. This CDR3 contains 13 residues. Germline assignment: CDR1 SGHAT and CDR2 FQNNGV. The CDR3 spells CASSRGANSPLHF. CDR3 nucleotides: TGTGCCAGCAGCCGAGGGGCAAATTCACCCCTCCACTTT.

The chain employs TRBV7-9 and TRBJ1-5; tentative D call: TRBD1 (6 bases). The germline V gene encodes CDR1 SEHNR and CDR2 FQNEAQ (reference sequence). The V end lost 5 bases, the J end lost 0 bases, and 17 bases lay between the germline ends. The CDR3 sequence is 17 residues long. The CDR3 protein is CASSVGRGGDSNQPQHF. The CDR3 coding sequence is TGTGCCAGCAGCGTGGGCAGGGGAGGGGATAGCAATCAGCCCCAGCATTTT.

This clonotype has more than one count but fewer than ten. The chain employs TRBV7-9 and TRBJ2-2, with a tentative D call TRBD2 (6 bases). V was pared by 1 base and J by 8 bases, with 14 bases between. The CDR3 spans 15 residues. Germline V gene sequence: CDR1 SEHNR, CDR2 FQNEAQ (reference sequence). This chain's CDR3 is CASSLEEGRYGELFF. DNA for the CDR3: TGTGCCAGCAGCTTAGAGGAGGGCCGGTATGGGGAGCTGTTTTTT.

The genes are TRBV7-9 and TRBJ1-2; D not certain. This CDR3 has 16 amino acids. V shed 2 bases and J shed 1 base, with 14 bases lying between them. Germline V gives CDR1 SEHNR, CDR2 FQNEAQ (reference sequence). The CDR3 loop reads CASSLPSAGLNYGYTF. DNA for the CDR3: TGTGCCAGCAGCTTACCTTCCGCAGGTCTTAACTATGGCTACACCTTC. Based on the CDR3 plus reference TRBV7-9 and TRBJ1-2, the full variable domain is DTGVSQNPRHKITKRGQNVTFRCDPISEHNRLYWYRQTLGQGPEFLTYFQNEAQLEKSRLLSDRFSAERPKGSFSTLEIQRTEQGDSAMYLCASSLPSAGLNYGYTFGSGTRLTVV.

The chain recombines TRBV2 with TRBJ2-2, with 9 bases aligning to TRBD2. The CDR3 runs 14 residues. V dropped 6 bases and J dropped 7; count of bases not matched to a gene: 6. Germline-derived CDR1 and CDR2 are SNHLY and FYNNEI. This CDR3 is CASRPGTSHGELFF. Here the CDR3 DNA reads TGTGCCAGCAGGCCCGGGACTAGCCACGGGGAGCTGTTTTTT.